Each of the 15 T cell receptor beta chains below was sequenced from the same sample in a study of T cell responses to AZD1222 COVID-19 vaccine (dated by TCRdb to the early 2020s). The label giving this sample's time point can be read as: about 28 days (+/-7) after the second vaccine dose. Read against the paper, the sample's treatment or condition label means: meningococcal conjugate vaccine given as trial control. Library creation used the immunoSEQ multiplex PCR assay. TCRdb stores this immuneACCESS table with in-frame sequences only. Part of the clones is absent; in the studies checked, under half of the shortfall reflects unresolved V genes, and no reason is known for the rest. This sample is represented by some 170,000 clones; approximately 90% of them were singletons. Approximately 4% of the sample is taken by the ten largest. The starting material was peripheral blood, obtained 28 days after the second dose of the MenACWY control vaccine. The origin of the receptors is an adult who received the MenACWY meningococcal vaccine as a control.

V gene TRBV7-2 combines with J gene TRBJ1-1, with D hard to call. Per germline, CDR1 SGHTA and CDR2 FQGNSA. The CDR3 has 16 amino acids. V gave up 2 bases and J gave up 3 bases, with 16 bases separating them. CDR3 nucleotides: TGTGCCAGCAGCTTAAGTCTAGGGAACACTTACACTGAAGCTTTCTTT. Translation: CASSLSLGNTYTEAFF.

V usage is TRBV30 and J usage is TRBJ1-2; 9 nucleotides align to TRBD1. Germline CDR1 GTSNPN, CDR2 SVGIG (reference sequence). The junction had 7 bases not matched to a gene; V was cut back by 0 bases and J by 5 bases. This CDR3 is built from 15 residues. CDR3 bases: TGTGCCTGGAGTGTGGGGACAGGGAAGCGGTATGGCTACACCTTC. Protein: CAWSVGTGKRYGYTF. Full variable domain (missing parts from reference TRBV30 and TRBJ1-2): SQTIHQWPATLVQPVGSPLSLECTVEGTSNPNLYWYRQAAGRGLQLLFYSVGIGQISSEVPQNLSASRPQDRQFILSSKKLLLSDSGFYLCAWSVGTGKRYGYTFGSGTRLTVV.

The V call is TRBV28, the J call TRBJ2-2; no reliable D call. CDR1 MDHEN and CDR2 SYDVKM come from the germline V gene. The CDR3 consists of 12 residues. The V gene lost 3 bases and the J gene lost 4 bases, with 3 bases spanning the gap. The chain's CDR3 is CASSLVTGELFF. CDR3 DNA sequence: TGTGCCAGCAGTTTGGTCACCGGGGAGCTGTTTTTT.

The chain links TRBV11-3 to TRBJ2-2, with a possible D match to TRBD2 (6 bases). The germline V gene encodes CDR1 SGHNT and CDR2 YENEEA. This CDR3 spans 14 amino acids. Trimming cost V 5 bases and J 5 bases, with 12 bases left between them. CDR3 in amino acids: CASSRGTSTGELFF. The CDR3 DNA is TGTGCCAGCAGCCGGGGGACTTCAACCGGGGAGCTGTTTTTT.

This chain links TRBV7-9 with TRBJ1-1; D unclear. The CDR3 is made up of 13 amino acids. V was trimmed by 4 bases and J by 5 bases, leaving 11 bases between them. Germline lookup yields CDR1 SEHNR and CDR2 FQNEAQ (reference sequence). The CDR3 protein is CASSSPGGTEAFF. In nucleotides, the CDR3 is TGTGCCAGCAGCTCACCTGGAGGGACTGAAGCTTTCTTT.

The CDR3 bases are TGTGCCAGCAGCTACGGTTCGAGTGCAGGGGCCTTCGAAAAACTGTTTTTT. As protein: CASSYGSSAGAFEKLFF. V usage is TRBV11-2 and J usage is TRBJ1-4, with D perhaps TRBD1 (6 bases). This CDR3 region has 17 residues. V shed 4 bases and J shed 8 bases, with 23 bases lying between them. Germline values: CDR1 SGHAT, CDR2 FQNNGV.

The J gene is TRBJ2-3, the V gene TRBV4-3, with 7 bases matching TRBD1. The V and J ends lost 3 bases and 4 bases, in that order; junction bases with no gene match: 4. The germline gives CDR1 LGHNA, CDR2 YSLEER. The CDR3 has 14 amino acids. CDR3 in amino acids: CASSQDQGADTQYF. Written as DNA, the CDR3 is TGCGCCAGCAGCCAGGATCAGGGGGCAGATACGCAGTATTTT.

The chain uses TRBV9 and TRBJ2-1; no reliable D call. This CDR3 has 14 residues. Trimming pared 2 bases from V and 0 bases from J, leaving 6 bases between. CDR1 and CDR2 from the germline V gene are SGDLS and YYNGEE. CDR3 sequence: CASSVGSSYNEQFF. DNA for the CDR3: TGTGCCAGCAGCGTTGGAAGCTCCTACAATGAGCAGTTCTTC.

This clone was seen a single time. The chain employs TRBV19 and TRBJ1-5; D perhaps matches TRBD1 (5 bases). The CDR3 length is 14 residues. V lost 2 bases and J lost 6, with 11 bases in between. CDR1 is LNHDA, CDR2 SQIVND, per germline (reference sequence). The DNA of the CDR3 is TGTGCCAGTAGTATACCAGGGTTCAGTCAGCCCCAGCATTTT. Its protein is CASSIPGFSQPQHF.

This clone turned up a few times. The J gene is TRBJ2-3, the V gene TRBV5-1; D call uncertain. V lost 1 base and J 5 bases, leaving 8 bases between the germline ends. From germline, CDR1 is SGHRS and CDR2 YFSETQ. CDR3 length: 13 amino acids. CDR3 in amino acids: CASSLSPGDTQYF. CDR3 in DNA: TGCGCCAGCAGCTTGTCCCCAGGAGATACGCAGTATTTT.

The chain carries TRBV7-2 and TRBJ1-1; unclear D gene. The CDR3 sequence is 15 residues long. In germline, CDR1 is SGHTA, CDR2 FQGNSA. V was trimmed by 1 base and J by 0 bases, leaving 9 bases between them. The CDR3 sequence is CASSLVRLLNTEAFF. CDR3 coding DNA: TGTGCCAGCAGCTTAGTGAGGTTATTGAACACTGAAGCTTTCTTT.

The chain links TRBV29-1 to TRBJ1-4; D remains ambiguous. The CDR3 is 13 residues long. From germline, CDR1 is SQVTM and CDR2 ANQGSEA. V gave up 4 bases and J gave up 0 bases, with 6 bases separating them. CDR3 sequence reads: CSVVGATNEKLFF. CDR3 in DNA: TGCAGCGTTGTAGGTGCAACTAATGAAAAACTGTTTTTT. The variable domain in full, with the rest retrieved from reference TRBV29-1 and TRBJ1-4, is SAVISQKPSRDICQRGTSLTIQCQVDSQVTMMFWYRQQPGQSLTLIATANQGSEATYESGFVIDKFPISRPNLTFSTLTVSNMSPEDSSIYLCSVVGATNEKLFFGSGTQLSVL.

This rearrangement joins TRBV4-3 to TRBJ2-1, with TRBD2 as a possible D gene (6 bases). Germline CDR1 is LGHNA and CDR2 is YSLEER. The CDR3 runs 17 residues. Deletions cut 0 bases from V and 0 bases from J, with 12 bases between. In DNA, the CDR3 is TGCGCCAGCAGCCAAGACCTCTCGACTAGCTCCTACAATGAGCAGTTCTTC. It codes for CASSQDLSTSSYNEQFF.

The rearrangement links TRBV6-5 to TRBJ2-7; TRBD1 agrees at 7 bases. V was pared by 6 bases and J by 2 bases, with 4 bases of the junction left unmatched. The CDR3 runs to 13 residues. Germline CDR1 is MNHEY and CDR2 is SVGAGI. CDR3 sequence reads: CASRRDSTYEQYF. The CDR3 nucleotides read TGTGCCAGCAGGAGGGACAGTACCTACGAGCAGTACTTC.

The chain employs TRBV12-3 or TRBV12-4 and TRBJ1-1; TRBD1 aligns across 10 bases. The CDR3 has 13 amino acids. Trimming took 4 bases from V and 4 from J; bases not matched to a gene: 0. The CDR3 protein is CASSWTGGTEAFF. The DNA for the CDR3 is TGTGCCAGCAGTTGGACAGGGGGCACTGAAGCTTTCTTT.